In this sample, the clone carrying this T cell receptor beta chain turned up once. 60 Vbeta and 13 Jbeta primers were used in PCR. Some clones are missing from TCRdb's copy, which holds only in-frame ones; the method was immunoSEQ multiplex PCR. The sample has over 150,000 clones, approximately 78% seen once. This sample stems from a study of cytomegalovirus exposure and HLA in healthy donors. The CDR3 runs 15 residues. From germline, CDR1 is MNHEY and CDR2 SMNVEV (reference sequence). After removal of 3 bases from V and 1 base from J, the junction contained 4 bases not matched to a gene. The clonotype originates from a girl aged 2-15 years in good health and CMV-seropositive. The genes are TRBV27 and TRBJ2-5; TRBD1 matches 8 bases. Sequenced: PBMCs. The CDR3 is CASSFRTGIQETQYF. The DNA of the CDR3 is TGTGCCAGCAGTTTCCGGACAGGGATCCAAGAGACCCAGTACTTC.